Each of the 15 T cell receptor beta chains below was sequenced from the same sample in a study of T-cell reconstitution after alpha-beta-depleted transplantation in children. A TCRbeta library incorporating unique molecular identifiers was prepared. TCRdb called the PCR reads again in MiXCR, with one record for every CDR3 protein. The sample holds around 340,000 distinct CDR3 sequences; about 14% are singletons and the top ten take around 4.5%. The starting material was PBMCs, obtained from the stem cell graft. Receptors were obtained from a human donor who donated a stem cell graft to a child with Fanconi anemia.

The chain uses TRBV12-3 or TRBV12-4 and TRBJ1-1, with D perhaps matching TRBD1 (6 bases). This CDR3 comprises 16 residues. Deletions cut 7 bases from V and 3 bases from J, with 21 bases between. CDR3 in DNA: TGTGCCAGCAACCCTCACGGCAAGAACAGGGACACTGAAGCTTTCTTT. Translated: CASNPHGKNRDTEAFF.

This clonotype occurred a few times. V usage is TRBV7-9 and J usage is TRBJ1-1; D gene uncertain. Germline values: CDR1 SEHNR, CDR2 FQNEAQ (reference sequence). The CDR3 consists of 15 residues. With 2 bases removed from V and 1 base from J, the gap between germline ends came to 11 bases. CDR3 amino acids: CASSLLAGGNTEAFF. The CDR3 DNA follows: TGTGCCAGCAGCTTACTCGCGGGCGGGAACACTGAAGCTTTCTTT.

The sample holds a few counts of this clonotype. The chain uses TRBV9 and TRBJ1-1; D perhaps matches TRBD1 (6 bases). The V end was cut by 6 bases, the J end by 5 bases, with 14 bases between. Germline V CDR1 and CDR2: SGDLS, YYNGEE. The CDR3 is made up of 13 amino acids. CDR3 coding DNA: TGTGCCAGCACCCAGGGGCACGAGACTGAAGCTTTCTTT. Its translation is CASTQGHETEAFF.

The rearrangement links TRBV5-1 to TRBJ2-2; D gene ambiguous. The germline V gene has CDR1 SGHRS and CDR2 YFSETQ. The germline V and J ends were trimmed by 2 bases and 2 bases, with 10 bases remaining between them. The CDR3 length is 15 residues. For the CDR3, the DNA is TGCGCCAGCAGCTTTGATGGGCCAAACACCGGGGAGCTGTTTTTT. Protein: CASSFDGPNTGELFF.

This clonotype occurred many times. V is TRBV4-1 and J is TRBJ1-1; D is unresolved. Trimming shortened V by 2 bases and J by 0 bases, and 7 bases separated the two germline ends. Germline V gene data show CDR1 as MGHRA and CDR2 as YSYEKL. CDR3 length: 14 residues. The CDR3 coding sequence is TGCGCCAGCAGCCAATCGGAACTGAACACTGAAGCTTTCTTT. Translation: CASSQSELNTEAFF.

This chain joins TRBV3-1 and TRBJ2-5; 8 nucleotides align to TRBD2. Trimming removed 6 bases from V and 2 bases from J; junction bases left unmatched: 17. The CDR3 spans 18 residues. Germline assignment: CDR1 LGHDT and CDR2 YNNKEL (reference sequence). CDR3 DNA: TGTGCCAGCAGAAACATAAGGCCCAGCGGGGGTCATCAAGAGACCCAGTACTTC. Its protein product is CASRNIRPSGGHQETQYF.

V and J are TRBV6-2 or TRBV6-3 and TRBJ2-7; D unclear. The CDR3 is made up of 13 amino acids. Trimming shortened V by 3 bases and J by 4 bases, and 10 bases separated the two germline ends. Germline CDR1 is MNHEY and CDR2 is SVGEGT. In nucleotides, the CDR3 is TGTGCCAGCAGTTATCCCGGTTGGTACGAGCAGTACTTC. Translating gives CASSYPGWYEQYF.

The V call is TRBV6-2 or TRBV6-3, the J call TRBJ1-1, with TRBD1 as a possible D gene (6 bases). The CDR3 is made up of 15 amino acids. The germline V gene has CDR1 MNHEY and CDR2 SVGEGT. The V end was cut by 4 bases, the J end by 1 base, with 13 bases between. CDR3 coding DNA: TGTGCCAGCAGTTTCCAACCGGGGGCGAACACTGAAGCTTTCTTT. As protein: CASSFQPGANTEAFF.

This clonotype was seen more than once but under ten times. V gene TRBV15 combines with J gene TRBJ2-2, with 12 nucleotides matching TRBD1. Unmatched junction bases numbered 5, after V lost 3 bases and J lost 6 bases. CDR1 is LNHNV, CDR2 YYDKDF, per germline (reference sequence). The CDR3 sequence is 16 residues long. The CDR3 here is CATSRGQGAIAGELFF. CDR3 in DNA: TGTGCCACCAGCAGGGGACAGGGGGCAATAGCCGGGGAGCTGTTTTTT. The whole variable domain, remainder taken from reference TRBV15 and TRBJ2-2, is DAMVIQNPRYQVTQFGKPVTLSCSQTLNHNVMYWYQQKSSQAPKLLFHYYDKDFNNEADTPDNFQSRRPNTSFCFLDIRSPGLGDTAMYLCATSRGQGAIAGELFFGEGSRLTVL.

The chain has TRBV3-1 and TRBJ1-1; TRBD1 is a possible D gene (6 bases). The CDR3 length is 16 residues. The V gene lost 0 bases and the J gene lost 4 bases, with 15 bases spanning the gap. Germline V gene data show CDR1 as LGHDT and CDR2 as YNNKEL (reference sequence). The CDR3 loop is CASSQDAGGVGTEAFF. DNA of the CDR3: TGTGCCAGCAGCCAAGATGCCGGGGGCGTCGGCACTGAAGCTTTCTTT.

This clonotype was seen ten or more times. The chain recombines TRBV7-2 with TRBJ2-3, with TRBD2 identical over 7 bases. The length of the CDR3 is 16 residues. CDR1 SGHTA and CDR2 FQGNSA come from the germline V gene. With 2 bases clipped from V and 6 bases from J, the junction kept 11 bases outside the gene matches. CDR3 nucleotides: TGTGCCAGCAGCTTAACCCTAGCGGACCCTCAGGATACGCAGTATTTT. Translated, it gives CASSLTLADPQDTQYF. The full variable domain, in which reference TRBV7-2 and TRBJ2-3 provide the parts outside the CDR3, is GAGVSQSPSNKVTEKGKDVELRCDPISGHTALYWYRQSLGQGLEFLIYFQGNSAPDKSGLPSDRFSAERTGGSVSTLTIQRTQQEDSAVYLCASSLTLADPQDTQYFGPGTRLTVL.

The table lists this clonotype with many counts. V usage is TRBV4-2 and J usage is TRBJ1-2; 7 bases are a match to TRBD1. The CDR3 is 15 residues long. From germline, CDR1 is LGHNA and CDR2 YNFKEQ. V dropped 2 bases and J dropped 0; count of bases not matched to a gene: 3. The CDR3 spells CASSQIDRANYGYTF. The DNA for the CDR3 is TGTGCCAGCAGCCAAATCGACAGGGCTAACTATGGCTACACCTTC.

This clonotype was counted at least ten times. The chain combines TRBV9 with TRBJ1-1, with no clear D. Trimming removed 4 bases from V and 0 bases from J, with 13 bases in between. The germline V gene encodes CDR1 SGDLS and CDR2 YYNGEE. CDR3 size: 15 residues. CDR3 loop: CASSPREWMNTEAFF. The DNA of the CDR3 is TGTGCCAGCAGCCCCCGGGAGTGGATGAACACTGAAGCTTTCTTT.

This clonotype was seen a few times. This chain links TRBV20-1 with TRBJ2-1; perhaps D is TRBD1 or TRBD2 (5 bases each). This CDR3 comprises 13 residues. Germline-derived CDR1 and CDR2 are DFQATT and SNEGSKA (reference sequence). V was pared by 6 bases and J by 7 bases, with 16 bases between. As DNA, the CDR3 is TGCAGTGCCAGGGACCTCCGGCGGAATGAGCAGTTCTTC. Residues: CSARDLRRNEQFF.

This clonotype turned up a few times. This rearrangement joins TRBV9 to TRBJ1-1; a weak D match, TRBD1 (5 bases). Looked up from germline, CDR1 is SGDLS and CDR2 is YYNGEE. V was pared by 4 bases and J by 4 bases, with 14 bases between. The CDR3 has 14 amino acids. This chain's CDR3 is CASSPGTASTEAFF. CDR3 nucleotide sequence: TGTGCCAGCAGCCCGGGGACGGCATCCACTGAAGCTTTCTTT.